Reported below is one T cell receptor beta chain. Generated by immunoSEQ multiplex PCR, the TCRdb table keeps only in-frame clones and is missing some. The data contain some 80,000 clones, more than 70% of them seen just once; the ten biggest clones take up 8.7%. This sample was included in a study of T cell responses to AZD1222 COVID-19 vaccine. Between the trimmed V and J ends, which lost 5 bases and 0 bases, there was a span of 16 bases. The length of the CDR3 is 17 residues. The germline gives CDR1 SEHNR, CDR2 FQNEAQ (reference sequence). This sample comprised peripheral blood, obtained on day 0 of AZD1222 vaccination. This chain joins TRBV7-9 and TRBJ1-4; D call uncertain. This TCR was recovered from an adult in good health. CDR3 bases: TGTGCCAGCAGCACCCTTGGTGGAACAGCAACTAATGAAAAACTGTTTTTT. This encodes CASSTLGGTATNEKLFF.